This is a list of T cell receptor beta chains from one sample in a study of blood T cell repertoires in COVID-19. The protocol was immunoSEQ multiplex PCR, while the TCRdb copy is restricted to in-frame clones and leaves out a portion. The table has around 200,000 clones, approximately 86% seen once. Sequenced input: peripheral blood. Receptors were obtained from a woman over 75 with acute or convalescent COVID-19. Each CDR3 is given with its conserved first and last residue. Not all rows give a size; the values are once, few, many and, for expanded clones, a class.

>once|TRBV29-1
CSVGDGLANEQFF
>.|TRBV19
CASSMKGANGYTF
>.|TRBV18
CASSPGQNYEQYF
>once|TRBV5-4
CASRQGGEVDTQYF
>.|TRBV3-1/TRBV3-2
CASSRGPLSYEQYF
>once|TRBV30
CAWSDRVRRGNTEAFF
>.|TRBV27
CASSPDRAANTGELFF
>once|TRBV9
CASSVVPLLTGRSPEAFF
>once|TRBV12-3/TRBV12-4
CASSLGQETQYF
>.|TRBV7-5
CVRSPPTRGANEQFF
>.|TRBV12-3/TRBV12-4
CASSLTAGETQYF
>.|TRBV4-3
CASSLTRAGVQFF
>.|TRBV10-2
CASQSQGNYGYTF
>.|TRBV7-2
CASSLSPAGSGNTIYF
>.|TRBV7-2
CASRLPPGQGLGNTEAFF
>.|TRBV6-6
CASSYFGTSGHNEQFF
>once|TRBV5-4
CASSAGLRDLNYGYTF
>few|TRBV7-2
CASSSLAGYSPLHF
>.|TRBV30
CAWSPGGETQYF
>.|TRBV27
CASSRPVIPYEQYF
>once|TRBV29-1
CSVEEGQDAAQYF
>.|TRBV7-2
CASSSQPRGTEAFF
>.|TRBV9
CASSVTSGGQNEQFF
>.|TRBV7-7
CASSSTRETDTQYF
>.|TRBV11-3
CASSQDRAGYEQYF
>.|TRBV5-6
CASSAGGSQPQHF
>.|TRBV6-2/TRBV6-3
CASSYVGGGSYEQYF
>once|TRBV5-5
CASSLTRGREQFF
>.|TRBV7-9
CASSLAGRNTIYF
>.|TRBV5-4
CASSLGAGGLGEQFF
>.|TRBV28
CASRQGNNQPQHF
>.|TRBV29-1
CSVDNREDYGYTF
>once|TRBV27
CASSLPPLAALAKNIQYF